These 7 T cell receptor beta chains were sequenced from one sample in a study of cytomegalovirus exposure and HLA in healthy donors. PCR used 60 Vbeta primers and 13 Jbeta primers. Some clones are missing from TCRdb's copy, which holds only in-frame ones; the method was immunoSEQ multiplex PCR. The table lists some 150,000 clones, roughly 89% of them singletons. Sequencing was carried out using PBMCs. These TCRs come from a woman aged 25 to 45 in good health and CMV-seronegative.

The CDR3 loop is CASSLVVAGVSRDTQYF. The CDR3 DNA is TGCGCCAGCAGCTTGGTGGTAGCGGGAGTCTCACGAGATACGCAGTATTTT. The chain combines TRBV5-1 with TRBJ2-3, with 9 nucleotides matching TRBD2. Germline trimming cut 0 bases from V and 5 bases from J; bases unmatched to any gene: 10. CDR1 and CDR2 from the germline V gene are SGHRS and YFSETQ. CDR3 length equals 17 residues.

V and J are TRBV7-2 and TRBJ1-2; the match to TRBD1 covers 10 bases. After removal of 5 bases from V and 2 bases from J, the junction contained 2 bases not matched to a gene. Germline V gene sequence: CDR1 SGHTA, CDR2 FQGNSA. The CDR3 extends over 14 amino acids. This CDR3 reads CASSPGQGNYGYTF. The DNA for the CDR3 is TGTGCCAGCAGCCCGGGACAGGGGAACTATGGCTACACCTTC.

This sequence joins TRBV4-1 and TRBJ2-1, with 7 nucleotides matching TRBD1. The germline V gene has CDR1 MGHRA and CDR2 YSYEKL. This CDR3 spans 17 amino acids. After removal of 3 bases from V and 1 base from J, the junction contained 9 bases not matched to a gene. CDR3 amino acids: CASSHRDSLLSYNEQFF. In DNA form, the CDR3 reads TGCGCCAGCAGCCACCGGGACAGTTTACTTTCCTACAATGAGCAGTTCTTC.

This clone was counted only a few times. The chain has TRBV29-1 and TRBJ2-1, with D possibly matching TRBD2 (5 bases). Trimming took off 7 bases at V and 4 bases at J, with 5 bases between the two ends. This CDR3 spans 10 amino acids. Germline CDR1 is SQVTM and CDR2 is ANQGSEA. Here the CDR3 reads CSGTYNEQFF. The CDR3 DNA reads TGCAGCGGGACTTACAATGAGCAGTTCTTC.

This clone was seen just once. This chain links TRBV27 with TRBJ2-2, with 13 bases aligning to TRBD2. The CDR3 contains 18 residues. Germline V gives CDR1 MNHEY, CDR2 SMNVEV (reference sequence). Trimming took 2 bases from V and 5 from J; bases not matched to a gene: 8. CDR3 nucleotide sequence: TGTGCCAGCAGTTTAACCGGACTAGCGGGAGTGAGTACCGGGGAGCTGTTTTTT. Protein sequence: CASSLTGLAGVSTGELFF.

A single count supports this clone. This chain connects TRBV7-8 to TRBJ1-3; a weak D match, TRBD1 (6 bases). The CDR3 loop spans 16 amino acids. Germline V CDR1 and CDR2: SGHVS, FQNEAQ. V was pared by 4 bases and J by 2 bases, with 15 bases between. This chain's CDR3 is CASSSPDRPTGNTIYF. CDR3 nucleotides: TGTGCCAGCAGCTCCCCTGACAGGCCGACTGGAAACACCATATATTTT.

V gene TRBV2 combines with J gene TRBJ1-2; 11 bases are shared with TRBD1. The V gene end was trimmed by 9 bases and the J gene end by 8 bases; junction bases not matched to a gene: 11. The CDR3 has 14 amino acids. Germline CDR1 and CDR2: SNHLY and FYNNEI. The CDR3 protein is CARATGTGGHGYTF. The CDR3 DNA reads TGTGCCAGAGCGACCGGGACAGGGGGTCACGGCTACACCTTC.